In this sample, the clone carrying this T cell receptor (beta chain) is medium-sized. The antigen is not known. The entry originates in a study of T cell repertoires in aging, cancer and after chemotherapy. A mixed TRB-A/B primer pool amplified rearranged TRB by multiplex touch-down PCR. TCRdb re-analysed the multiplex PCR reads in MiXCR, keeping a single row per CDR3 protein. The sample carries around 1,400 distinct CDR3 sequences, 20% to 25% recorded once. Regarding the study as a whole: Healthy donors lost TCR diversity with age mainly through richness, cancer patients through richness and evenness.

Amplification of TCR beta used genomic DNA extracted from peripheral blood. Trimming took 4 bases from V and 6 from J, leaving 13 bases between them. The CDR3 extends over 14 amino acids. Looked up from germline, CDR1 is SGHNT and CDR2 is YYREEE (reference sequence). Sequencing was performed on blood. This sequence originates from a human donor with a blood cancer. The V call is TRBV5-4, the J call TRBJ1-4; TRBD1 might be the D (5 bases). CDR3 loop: CASSPRDRDEKLFF. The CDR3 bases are TGTGCCAGCAGCCCTAGGGACCGGGATGAAAAACTGTTTTTT. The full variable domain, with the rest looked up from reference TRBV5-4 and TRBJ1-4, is ETGVTQSPTHLIKTRGQQVTLRCSSQSGHNTVSWYQQALGQGPQFIFQYYREEENGRGNFPPRFSGLQFPNYSSELNVNALELDDSALYLCASSPRDRDEKLFFGSGTQLSVL.